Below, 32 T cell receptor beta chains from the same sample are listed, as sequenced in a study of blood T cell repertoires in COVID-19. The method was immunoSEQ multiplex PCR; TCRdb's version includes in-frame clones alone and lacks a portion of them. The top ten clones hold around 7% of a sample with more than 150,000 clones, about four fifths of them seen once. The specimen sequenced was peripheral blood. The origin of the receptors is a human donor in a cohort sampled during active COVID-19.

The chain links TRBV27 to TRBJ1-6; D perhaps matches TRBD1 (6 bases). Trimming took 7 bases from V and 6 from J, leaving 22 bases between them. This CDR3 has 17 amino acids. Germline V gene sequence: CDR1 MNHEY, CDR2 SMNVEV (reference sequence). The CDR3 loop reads CASTRAGPQGFNSPLHF. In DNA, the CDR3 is TGTGCCAGCACTCGTGCCGGGCCGCAGGGGTTTAATTCACCCCTCCACTTT.

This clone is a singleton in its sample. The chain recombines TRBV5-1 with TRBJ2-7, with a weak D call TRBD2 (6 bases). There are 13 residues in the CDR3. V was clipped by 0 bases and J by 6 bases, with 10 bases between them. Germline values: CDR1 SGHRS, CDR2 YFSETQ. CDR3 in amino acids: CASSLVGGREQYF. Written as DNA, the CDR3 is TGCGCCAGCAGCTTGGTGGGGGGACGCGAGCAGTACTTC. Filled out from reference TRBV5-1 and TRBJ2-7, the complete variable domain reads KAGVTQTPRYLIKTRGQQVTLSCSPISGHRSVSWYQQTPGQGLQFLFEYFSETQRNKGNFPGRFSGRQFSNSRSEMNVSTLELGDSALYLCASSLVGGREQYFGPGTRLTVT.

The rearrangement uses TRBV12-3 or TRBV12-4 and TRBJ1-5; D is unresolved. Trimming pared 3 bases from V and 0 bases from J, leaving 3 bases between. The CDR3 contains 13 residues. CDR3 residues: CASSFNSNQPQHF. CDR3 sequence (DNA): TGTGCCAGCAGTTTCAATAGCAATCAGCCCCAGCATTTT.

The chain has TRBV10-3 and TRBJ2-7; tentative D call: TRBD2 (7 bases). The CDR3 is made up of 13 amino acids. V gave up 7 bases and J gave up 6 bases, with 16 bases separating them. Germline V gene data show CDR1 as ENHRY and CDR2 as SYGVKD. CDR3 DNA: TGTGCCATCAAAACCGGGGGCGGGGGCGAGCAGTACTTC. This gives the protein CAIKTGGGGEQYF.

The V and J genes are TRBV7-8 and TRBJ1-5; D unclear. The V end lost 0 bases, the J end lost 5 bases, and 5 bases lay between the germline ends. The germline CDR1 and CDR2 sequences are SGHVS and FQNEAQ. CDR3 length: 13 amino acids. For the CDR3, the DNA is TGTGCCAGCAGCTTAGCAGAGTATCAGCCCCAGCATTTT. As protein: CASSLAEYQPQHF.

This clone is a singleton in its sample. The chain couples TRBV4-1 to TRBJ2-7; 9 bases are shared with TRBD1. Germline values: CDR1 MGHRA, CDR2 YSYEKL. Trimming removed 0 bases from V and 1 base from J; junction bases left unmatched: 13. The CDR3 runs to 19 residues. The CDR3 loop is CASSQDWGQGPYGSYEQYF. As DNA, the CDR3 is TGCGCCAGCAGCCAAGATTGGGGACAGGGACCCTACGGTTCCTACGAGCAGTACTTC.

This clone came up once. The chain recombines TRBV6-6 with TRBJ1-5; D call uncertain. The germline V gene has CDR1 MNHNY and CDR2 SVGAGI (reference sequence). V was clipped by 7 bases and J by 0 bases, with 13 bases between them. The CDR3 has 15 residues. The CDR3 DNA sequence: TGTGCCAGCACCGGTGGCGGGTATAGCAATCAGCCCCAGCATTTT. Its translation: CASTGGGYSNQPQHF.

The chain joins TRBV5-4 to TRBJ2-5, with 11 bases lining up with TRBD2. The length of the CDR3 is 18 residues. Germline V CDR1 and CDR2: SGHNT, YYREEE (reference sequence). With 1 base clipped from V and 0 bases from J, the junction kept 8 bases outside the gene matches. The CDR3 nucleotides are TGTGCCAGCAGCTTGTTGCCTAGCGGGGGGCCCTACCAAGAGACCCAGTACTTC. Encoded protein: CASSLLPSGGPYQETQYF.

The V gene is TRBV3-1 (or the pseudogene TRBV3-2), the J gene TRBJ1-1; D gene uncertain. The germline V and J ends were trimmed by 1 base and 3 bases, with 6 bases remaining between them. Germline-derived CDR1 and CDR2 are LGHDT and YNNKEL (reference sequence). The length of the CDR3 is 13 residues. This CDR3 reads CASSQARDTEAFF. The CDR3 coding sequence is TGTGCCAGCAGCCAAGCAAGAGACACTGAAGCTTTCTTT.

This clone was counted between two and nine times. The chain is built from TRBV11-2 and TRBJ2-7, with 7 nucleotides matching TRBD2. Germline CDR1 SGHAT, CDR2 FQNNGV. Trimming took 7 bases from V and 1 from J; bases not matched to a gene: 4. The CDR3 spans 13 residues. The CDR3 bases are TGTGCCAGCACACGAGCGGGGTCCTACGAGCAGTACTTC. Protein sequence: CASTRAGSYEQYF. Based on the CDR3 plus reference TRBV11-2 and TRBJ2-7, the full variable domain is EAGVAQSPRYKIIEKRQSVAFWCNPISGHATLYWYQQILGQGPKLLIQFQNNGVVDDSQLPKDRFSAERLKGVDSTLKIQPAKLEDSAVYLCASTRAGSYEQYFGPGTRLTVT.

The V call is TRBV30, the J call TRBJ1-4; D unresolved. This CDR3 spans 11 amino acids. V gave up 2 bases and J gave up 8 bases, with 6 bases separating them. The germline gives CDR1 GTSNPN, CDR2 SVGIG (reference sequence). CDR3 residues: CAWSPREKLFF. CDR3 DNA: TGTGCCTGGAGTCCGAGAGAAAAACTGTTTTTT.

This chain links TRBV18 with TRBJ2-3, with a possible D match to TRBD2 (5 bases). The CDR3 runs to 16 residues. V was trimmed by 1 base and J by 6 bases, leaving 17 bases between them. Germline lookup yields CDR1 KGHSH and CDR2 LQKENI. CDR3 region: CASSPLRRSHGDTQYF. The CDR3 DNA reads TGTGCCAGCTCACCACTACGGAGGTCGCACGGTGATACGCAGTATTTT.

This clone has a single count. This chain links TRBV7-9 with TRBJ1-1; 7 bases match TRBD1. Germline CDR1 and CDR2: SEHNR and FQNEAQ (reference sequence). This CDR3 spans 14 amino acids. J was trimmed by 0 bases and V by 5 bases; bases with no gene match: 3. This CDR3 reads CASSGTGVNTEAFF. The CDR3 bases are TGTGCCAGCAGCGGTACAGGGGTGAACACTGAAGCTTTCTTT. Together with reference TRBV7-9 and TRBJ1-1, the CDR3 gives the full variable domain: DTGVSQNPRHKITKRGQNVTFRCDPISEHNRLYWYRQTLGQGPEFLTYFQNEAQLEKSRLLSDRFSAERPKGSFSTLEIQRTEQGDSAMYLCASSGTGVNTEAFFGQGTRLTVV.

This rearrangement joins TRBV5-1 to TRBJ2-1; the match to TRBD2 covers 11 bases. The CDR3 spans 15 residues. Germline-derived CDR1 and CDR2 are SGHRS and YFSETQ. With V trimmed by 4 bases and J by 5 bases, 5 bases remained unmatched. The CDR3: CASSPTSGENNEQFF. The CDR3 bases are TGCGCCAGCAGCCCGACTAGCGGGGAGAACAATGAGCAGTTCTTC. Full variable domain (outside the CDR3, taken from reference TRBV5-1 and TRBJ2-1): KAGVTQTPRYLIKTRGQQVTLSCSPISGHRSVSWYQQTPGQGLQFLFEYFSETQRNKGNFPGRFSGRQFSNSRSEMNVSTLELGDSALYLCASSPTSGENNEQFFGPGTRLTVL.

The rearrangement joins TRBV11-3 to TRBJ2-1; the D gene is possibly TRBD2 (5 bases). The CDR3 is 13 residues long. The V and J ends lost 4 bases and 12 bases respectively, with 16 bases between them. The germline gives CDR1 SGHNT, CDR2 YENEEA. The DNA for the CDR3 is TGTGCCAGCAGCTCCCAGGACCTTGGGAGGCAGTTCTTC. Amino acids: CASSSQDLGRQFF.

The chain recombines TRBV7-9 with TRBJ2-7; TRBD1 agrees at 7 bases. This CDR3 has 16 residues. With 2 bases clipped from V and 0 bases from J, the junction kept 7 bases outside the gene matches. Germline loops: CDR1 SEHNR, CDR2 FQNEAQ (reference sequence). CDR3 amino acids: CASSLYRGLHSYEQYF. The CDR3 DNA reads TGTGCCAGCAGCTTATACAGGGGTTTGCACTCCTACGAGCAGTACTTC.

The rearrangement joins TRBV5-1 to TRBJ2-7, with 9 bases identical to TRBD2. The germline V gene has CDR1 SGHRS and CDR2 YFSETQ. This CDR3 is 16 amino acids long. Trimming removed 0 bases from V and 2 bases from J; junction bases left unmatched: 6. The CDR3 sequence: CASSLASSGATYEQYF. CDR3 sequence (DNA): TGCGCCAGCAGCTTGGCCTCTAGCGGGGCAACCTACGAGCAGTACTTC. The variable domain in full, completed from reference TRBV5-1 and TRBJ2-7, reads KAGVTQTPRYLIKTRGQQVTLSCSPISGHRSVSWYQQTPGQGLQFLFEYFSETQRNKGNFPGRFSGRQFSNSRSEMNVSTLELGDSALYLCASSLASSGATYEQYFGPGTRLTVT.

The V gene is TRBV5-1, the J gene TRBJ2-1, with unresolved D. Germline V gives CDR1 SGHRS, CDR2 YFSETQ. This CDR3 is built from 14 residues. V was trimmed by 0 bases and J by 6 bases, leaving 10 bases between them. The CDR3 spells CASSLGPPPNEQFF. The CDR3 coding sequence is TGCGCCAGCAGCTTGGGGCCACCTCCCAATGAGCAGTTCTTC.

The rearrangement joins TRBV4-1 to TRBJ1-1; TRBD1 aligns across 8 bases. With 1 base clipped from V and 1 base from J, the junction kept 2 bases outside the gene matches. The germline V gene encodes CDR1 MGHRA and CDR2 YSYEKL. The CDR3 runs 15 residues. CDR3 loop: CASSQAGQGNTEAFF. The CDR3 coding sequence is TGCGCCAGCAGCCAAGCTGGACAGGGGAACACTGAAGCTTTCTTT.

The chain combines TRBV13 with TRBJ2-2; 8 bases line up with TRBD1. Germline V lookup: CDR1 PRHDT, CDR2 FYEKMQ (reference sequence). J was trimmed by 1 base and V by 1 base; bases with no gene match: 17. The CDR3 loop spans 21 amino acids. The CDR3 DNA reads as TGTGCCAGCAGCTTAGTATCAGCTGGACAGGGAGTAGGCGGGAACACCGGGGAGCTGTTTTTT. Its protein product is CASSLVSAGQGVGGNTGELFF.

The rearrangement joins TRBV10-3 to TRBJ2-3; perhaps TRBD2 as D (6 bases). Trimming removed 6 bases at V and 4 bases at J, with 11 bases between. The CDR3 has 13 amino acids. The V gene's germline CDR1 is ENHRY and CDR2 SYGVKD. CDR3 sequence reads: CAISFRDSDTQYF. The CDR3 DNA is TGTGCCATCAGCTTCCGGGACTCAGATACGCAGTATTTT.

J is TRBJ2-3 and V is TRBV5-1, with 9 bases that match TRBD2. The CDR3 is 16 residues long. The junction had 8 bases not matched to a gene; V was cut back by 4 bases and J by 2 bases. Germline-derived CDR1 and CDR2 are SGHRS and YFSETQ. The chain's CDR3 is CASSLRAGGNTDTQYF. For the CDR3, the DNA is TGCGCCAGCAGCCTCCGCGCGGGGGGGAACACAGATACGCAGTATTTT.

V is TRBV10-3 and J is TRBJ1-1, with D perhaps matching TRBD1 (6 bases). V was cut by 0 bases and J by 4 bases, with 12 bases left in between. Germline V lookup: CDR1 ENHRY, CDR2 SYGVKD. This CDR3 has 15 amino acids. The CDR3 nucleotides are TGTGCCATCAGTGAGTCGAGACCAGGGGCCACTGAAGCTTTCTTT. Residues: CAISESRPGATEAFF.

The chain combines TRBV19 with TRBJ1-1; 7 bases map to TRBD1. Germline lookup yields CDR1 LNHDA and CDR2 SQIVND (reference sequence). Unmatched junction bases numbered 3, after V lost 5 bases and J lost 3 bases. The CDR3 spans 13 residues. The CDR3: CASSQGEYTEAFF. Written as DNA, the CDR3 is TGTGCCAGTAGTCAGGGGGAGTACACTGAAGCTTTCTTT.

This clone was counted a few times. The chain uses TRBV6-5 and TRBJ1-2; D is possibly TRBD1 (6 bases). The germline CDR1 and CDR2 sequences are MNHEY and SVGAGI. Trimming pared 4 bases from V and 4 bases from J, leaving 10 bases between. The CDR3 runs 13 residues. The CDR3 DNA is TGTGCCAGCAGTTCGGACAGACCCTATGGCTACACCTTC. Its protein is CASSSDRPYGYTF.

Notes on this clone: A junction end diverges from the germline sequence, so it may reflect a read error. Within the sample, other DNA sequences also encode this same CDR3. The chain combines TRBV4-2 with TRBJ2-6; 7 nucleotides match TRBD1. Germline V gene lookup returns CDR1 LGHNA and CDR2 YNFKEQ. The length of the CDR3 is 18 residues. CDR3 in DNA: TGTGCCAGTAGCCCACTTGGACAGGCGCTCTCTGGGGCCAACGTCCTGACTTTC. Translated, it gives CASSPLGQALSGANVLTF.

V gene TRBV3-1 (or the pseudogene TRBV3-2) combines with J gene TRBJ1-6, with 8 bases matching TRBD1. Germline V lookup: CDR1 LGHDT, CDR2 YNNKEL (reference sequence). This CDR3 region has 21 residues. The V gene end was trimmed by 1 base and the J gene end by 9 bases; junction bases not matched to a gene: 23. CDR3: CASSQVGAGTGYRSGFSPLHF. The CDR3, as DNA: TGTGCCAGCAGCCAAGTCGGAGCCGGGACAGGCTATAGATCAGGATTTTCACCCCTCCACTTT.

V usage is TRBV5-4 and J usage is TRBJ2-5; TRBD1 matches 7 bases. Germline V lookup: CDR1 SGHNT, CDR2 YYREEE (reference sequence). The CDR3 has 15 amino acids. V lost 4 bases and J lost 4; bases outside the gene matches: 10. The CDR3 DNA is TGTGCCAGCAGCAAGGACAGGTCGGCACGAGAGACCCAGTACTTC. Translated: CASSKDRSARETQYF. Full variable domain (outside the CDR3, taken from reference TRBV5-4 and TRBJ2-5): ETGVTQSPTHLIKTRGQQVTLRCSSQSGHNTVSWYQQALGQGPQFIFQYYREEENGRGNFPPRFSGLQFPNYSSELNVNALELDDSALYLCASSKDRSARETQYFGPGTRLLVL.

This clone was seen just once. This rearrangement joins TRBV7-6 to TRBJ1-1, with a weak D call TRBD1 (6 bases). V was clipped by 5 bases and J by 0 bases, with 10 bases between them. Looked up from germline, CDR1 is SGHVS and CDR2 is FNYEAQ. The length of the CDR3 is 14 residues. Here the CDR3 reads CASSNGQMNTEAFF. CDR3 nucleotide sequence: TGTGCCAGCAGCAACGGACAGATGAACACTGAAGCTTTCTTT.

CDR3 nucleotide sequence: TGTGCCAGCAGCTTAGGGGTCGGGGAGACCCAGTACTTC. Translating it yields CASSLGVGETQYF. The chain links TRBV7-6 to TRBJ2-5; D gene unclear. V dropped 1 base and J dropped 5 bases, with 8 bases sitting between them. The CDR3 is made up of 13 amino acids. CDR1 is SGHVS, CDR2 FNYEAQ, per germline.

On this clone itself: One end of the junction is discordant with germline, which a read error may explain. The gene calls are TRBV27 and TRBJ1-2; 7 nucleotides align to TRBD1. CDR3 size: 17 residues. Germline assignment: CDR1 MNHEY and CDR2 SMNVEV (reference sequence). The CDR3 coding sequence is TGTGCCAGTAGTTTATCTGTCGGGAGTGGGACAGTCTATGGCTACACCTTC. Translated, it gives CASSLSVGSGTVYGYTF.

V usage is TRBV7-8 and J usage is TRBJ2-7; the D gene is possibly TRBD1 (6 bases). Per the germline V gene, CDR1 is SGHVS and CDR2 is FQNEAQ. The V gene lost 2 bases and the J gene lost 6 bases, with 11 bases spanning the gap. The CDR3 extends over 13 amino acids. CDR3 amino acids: CASSLTGSGEQYF. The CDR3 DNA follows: TGTGCCAGCAGCTTAACAGGGTCCGGCGAGCAGTACTTC.